Sequencing of this T cell receptor (beta chain) was carried out in a study of blood T cell repertoires in COVID-19. In the study overall: Specimens from acute and convalescent COVID-19 originated in the United States, Italy and Spain. In each case, the material was cDNA or gDNA derived from T cells, B-cell-depleted T cells, or PBMCs.

CDR3 length equals 15 residues. Germline CDR1 and CDR2: KGHDR and SFDVKD. The ends lost 11 bases at V and 4 bases at J; junction bases unmatched: 11. Authors' processing steps: Researchers report that nucleated cell counts were estimated from reference gene primer amplification. Using immunoSEQ multiplex PCR, the repertoire was profiled, and TCRdb retains in-frame clones only, with some absent. The V and J calls and the clone size are those of that table, but D and trimming were determined from the DNA. Here the sample spans just under 35,000 clones, roughly nine tenths being singletons. Sample: peripheral blood. The origin of this receptor is a man aged 55 to 69 with active or convalescent COVID-19. This chain uses TRBV24-1 with TRBJ1-3; 9 nucleotides align to TRBD1. Here the CDR3 reads CAIPFDRGAGNTIYF. DNA for the CDR3: TGTGCCATTCCTTTCGACAGGGGGGCCGGAAACACCATATATTTT.